A selection of T cell receptor beta chains follows, all from one sample in a study of blood T cell repertoires in COVID-19. Generated by immunoSEQ multiplex PCR, the TCRdb table keeps only in-frame clones and is missing some. The sample holds more than 300,000 clones, 86% seen once. Sequenced input: peripheral blood. Receptors originate from a woman in her 50s with acute or convalescent COVID-19. The CDR3 runs from the conserved cysteine through the conserved F or W. The D gene is left open where the match is weak. Not every row has a clone size; where given, it reads once, few, many or a size class.

abundance,v_gene,j_gene,d_gene,CDR3nt,CDR3aa
once,TRBV4-3,TRBJ2-7,-,TGCGCCAGCAGCCAAGAGGGCTCGGGGTTGTACGAGCAGTACTTC,CASSQEGSGLYEQYF
-,TRBV2,TRBJ2-1,-,TGTGCCAGCAGTGAGGGAGGCTACAATGAGCAGTTCTTC,CASSEGGYNEQFF
-,TRBV7-3,TRBJ1-6,-,TGTGCCAGCAGCTTTGATCGGGGTCATGGTTCACCCCTCCACTTT,CASSFDRGHGSPLHF
-,TRBV18,TRBJ2-1,-,TGTGCCAGCTCACCGTGGGGGGTCGGCAATGAGCAGTTCTTC,CASSPWGVGNEQFF
-,TRBV24-1,TRBJ2-2,TRBD1,TGTGCCACCGATCCCGGGACAGGGGACACCGGGGAGCTGTTTTTT,CATDPGTGDTGELFF
once,TRBV19,TRBJ2-6,-,TGTGCCAGTAGTGACAGAAACTCTGGGGCCAACGTCCTGACTTTC,CASSDRNSGANVLTF
-,TRBV7-9,TRBJ1-1,-,TGTGCCAGCACGCGTCAGGAGAACACTGAAGCTTTCTTT,CASTRQENTEAFF
-,TRBV5-5,TRBJ2-5,-,TGTGCCAGCAGCTTGGGGAGGGTTGAAAAGACCCAGTACTTC,CASSLGRVEKTQYF
-,TRBV12-3/TRBV12-4,TRBJ2-7,-,TGTGCCAGCAGTCCCCTGGTCGGTGAGCAGTACTTC,CASSPLVGEQYF
-,TRBV9,TRBJ1-6,-,TGTGCCAGCAGCGTAGCTACGGGGGGCGGATGGAATTCACCCCTCCACTTT,CASSVATGGGWNSPLHF
-,TRBV3-1/TRBV3-2,TRBJ2-7,TRBD2,TGTGCCAGCAGCCAATTAACAGTGCGGGAGGGAAAATACGAGCAGTACTTC,CASSQLTVREGKYEQYF
-,TRBV5-1,TRBJ2-5,TRBD2,TGCGCCAGCAGCTTAGTGCTAGCGGGAGAAGAGACCCAGTACTTC,CASSLVLAGEETQYF
few,TRBV6-2/TRBV6-3,TRBJ1-5,-,TGTGCCAGCAGCCGCGGACAGCCACAGGTCAATCAGCCCCAGCATTTT,CASSRGQPQVNQPQHF
few,TRBV4-3,TRBJ2-6,-,TGCGCCAGCAGCCAGACTATTGGGGCCAACGTCCTGACTTTC,CASSQTIGANVLTF
few,TRBV21-1,TRBJ1-2,-,TGTGCCAGCAGCCCTCCCGGGGTGTCGTGTGGCTACACCTTC,CASSPPGVSCGYTF